This section outlines one T cell receptor beta chain sequence together with its context. Its antigen is as yet unknown. The sample has other DNA sequences that encode this CDR3 too. The data belong to a study of T cell responses to AZD1222 COVID-19 vaccine. Whole-study results and caveats: Close to half of spike-specific TCRs reportedly recognize unmutated variant regions. Across spike, vaccine-associated CD4 TCRs were found, dominant at 160-218 and 743-854. Females made up more of the donors, who were largely white British, and clonal diversity may have come out too low. Baseline testing showed seropositivity in only 6 or 7 AZD1222 recipients.

Sequenced by immunoSEQ multiplex PCR; TCRdb stores in-frame clones only, minus some. The sample contains approximately 210,000 clones, less than 95% of which appear only once. Germline V lookup: CDR1 SGHTA, CDR2 FQGNSA. The CDR3 has 13 amino acids. Trimming cost V 2 bases and J 4 bases, with 8 bases left between them. This chain links TRBV7-2 with TRBJ1-1; tentative D call: TRBD1 (6 bases). This clonotype was obtained from an adult who received the MenACWY meningococcal vaccine as a control. The source material was peripheral blood, sampled 28 days after the second dose of the MenACWY control vaccine. The CDR3 protein is CASSLSGVTEAFF. CDR3 nucleotide sequence: TGTGCCAGCAGCTTATCAGGGGTCACTGAAGCTTTCTTT.